Listed below are T cell receptor beta chains from one sample, sequenced in a study of blood T cell repertoires in COVID-19. Measured with immunoSEQ multiplex PCR; TCRdb has only the in-frame clones, and not every one. The sample yields roughly 400,000 clones, nearly 90% seen once. Sequenced input: PBMCs or T cells enriched from blood (not recorded which). These receptors were taken from a woman in her thirties or forties with acute COVID-19. Each CDR3 is given with its conserved first and last residue. Fields, in order: J gene, V gene, D gene, clone size, CDR3 protein, CDR3 DNA. D genes are given only for firm matches. Size is omitted from some rows. Given values are once, few, many or a class for expanded clones.

J gene: TRBJ2-2
V gene: TRBV18
D gene: TRBD1
clone size: NA
CDR3 protein: CASSPLDRGTGELFF
CDR3 DNA: TGTGCCAGCTCACCACTTGACAGGGGGACCGGGGAGCTGTTTTTT

J gene: TRBJ2-6
V gene: TRBV5-8
D gene: TRBD1
clone size: NA
CDR3 protein: CASSLIFGTGPPGANVLTF
CDR3 DNA: TGTGCCAGCAGCTTGATTTTTGGGACAGGGCCCCCTGGGGCCAACGTCCTGACTTTC

J gene: TRBJ2-5
V gene: TRBV5-1
D gene: TRBD1
clone size: NA
CDR3 protein: CASSLVGQTETQYF
CDR3 DNA: TGCGCCAGCAGCTTGGTGGGACAGACTGAGACCCAGTACTTC

J gene: TRBJ2-5
V gene: TRBV18
D gene: NA
clone size: NA
CDR3 protein: CASSPLGTQETQYF
CDR3 DNA: TGTGCCAGCTCACCACTGGGGACTCAAGAGACCCAGTACTTC

J gene: TRBJ1-4
V gene: TRBV18
D gene: TRBD1
clone size: NA
CDR3 protein: CASSPDRAREKLFF
CDR3 DNA: TGTGCCAGCTCACCAGACAGGGCGAGAGAAAAACTGTTTTTT

J gene: TRBJ2-7
V gene: TRBV9
D gene: NA
clone size: NA
CDR3 protein: CASSAGGLGAGEQYF
CDR3 DNA: TGTGCCAGCAGCGCCGGGGGGTTGGGGGCTGGCGAGCAGTACTTC

J gene: TRBJ1-1
V gene: TRBV29-1
D gene: NA
clone size: NA
CDR3 protein: CSVERGRDTEAFF
CDR3 DNA: TGCAGCGTTGAAAGGGGTCGAGACACTGAAGCTTTCTTT

J gene: TRBJ2-5
V gene: TRBV5-5
D gene: NA
clone size: NA
CDR3 protein: CASSFAGQETQYF
CDR3 DNA: TGTGCCAGCAGCTTCGCGGGGCAAGAGACCCAGTACTTC

J gene: TRBJ1-2
V gene: TRBV18
D gene: NA
clone size: NA
CDR3 protein: CASSPSGDYGYTF
CDR3 DNA: TGTGCCAGCTCACCATCGGGGGACTATGGCTACACCTTC

J gene: TRBJ1-1
V gene: TRBV6-5
D gene: TRBD1
clone size: NA
CDR3 protein: CASSPRTTGDTEAFF
CDR3 DNA: TGTGCCAGCAGCCCCAGAACTACAGGGGACACTGAAGCTTTCTTT

J gene: TRBJ2-2
V gene: TRBV5-4
D gene: NA
clone size: NA
CDR3 protein: CASRKVGQLKTGELFF
CDR3 DNA: TGTGCCAGCAGGAAAGTGGGTCAACTAAAAACCGGGGAGCTGTTTTTT

J gene: TRBJ1-1
V gene: TRBV7-2
D gene: TRBD1
clone size: few
CDR3 protein: CASSLAQGGTEAFF
CDR3 DNA: TGTGCCAGCAGCTTAGCTCAGGGGGGCACTGAAGCTTTCTTT

J gene: TRBJ2-7
V gene: TRBV20-1
D gene: TRBD1
clone size: NA
CDR3 protein: CSASLAGGFYEQYF
CDR3 DNA: TGCAGTGCTAGTTTGGCAGGGGGCTTTTACGAGCAGTACTTC

J gene: TRBJ2-3
V gene: TRBV29-1
D gene: TRBD1
clone size: NA
CDR3 protein: CSVKGTGTDTDTQYF
CDR3 DNA: TGCAGCGTTAAAGGGACCGGGACAGACACAGATACGCAGTATTTT

J gene: TRBJ2-4
V gene: TRBV18
D gene: TRBD1
clone size: NA
CDR3 protein: CASSPLSGQGRSKNIQYF
CDR3 DNA: TGTGCCAGCTCACCCCTATCTGGACAGGGTCGAAGCAAAAACATTCAGTACTTC